This TCR beta chain was documented in a study of T-cell memory formation after mild COVID-19. At the level of the study: TCR clusters were largely donor specific.

The CDR3 runs 16 residues. With 0 bases clipped from V and 1 base from J, the junction kept 1 base outside the gene matches. CDR1 SGHRS and CDR2 YFSETQ come from the germline V gene. TCRdb re-analysed the 5' RACE reads in MiXCR, keeping a single row per CDR3 protein. The sample includes about 110,000 distinct CDR3 sequences, about 20% of them seen just once. This clonotype was seen a handful of times. Input material: PBMCs or a T cell subset sorted from them (not recorded which). The J gene is TRBJ1-5, the V gene TRBV5-1; the match to TRBD1 covers 10 bases. The clonotype comes from a man younger than 35 who had mild COVID-19 (a few samples of this study predate the infection). Cell type and time point are not known. CDR3 nucleotides: TGCGCCAGCAGCTTGGAGGGACAGGGGAGCAATCAGCCCCAGCATTTT. Amino acid sequence: CASSLEGQGSNQPQHF.